This T cell receptor beta chain is drawn from a study of blood T cell repertoires in COVID-19. Germline CDR1 SQVTM, CDR2 ANQGSEA. The germline V and J ends were trimmed by 4 bases and 0 bases, with 10 bases remaining between them. This CDR3 comprises 13 residues. Generated by immunoSEQ multiplex PCR, the TCRdb table keeps only in-frame clones and is missing some. The data hold 200,000 to 250,000 clones, with approximately 86% observed a single time. The sample consisted of PBMCs or T cells enriched from blood (not recorded which). The origin of this receptor is a woman in her thirties or forties with acute COVID-19. The chain carries TRBV29-1 and TRBJ2-7; D uncertain. Here the CDR3 reads CSVAQASSYEQYF. The CDR3 nucleotides read TGCAGCGTTGCCCAGGCCAGCTCCTACGAGCAGTACTTC.